This TCR beta chain was sequenced during a study of cytomegalovirus exposure and HLA in healthy donors. PCR used 60 Vbeta primers and 13 Jbeta primers. TCRdb keeps only in-frame clones here, not all; method: immunoSEQ multiplex PCR. This sample's clone table lists approximately 120,000 clones. Germline CDR1 reads LGHNA; CDR2 reads YSLEER. This CDR3 spans 19 amino acids. V dropped 1 base and J dropped 4; count of bases not matched to a gene: 16. The sample consisted of PBMCs. The chain employs TRBV4-3 and TRBJ2-3, with 8 bases fitting TRBD1. The receptor's source is a man aged 25-45 years in good health and CMV-seronegative. The CDR3 spells CASSQVGPGTGISADTQYF. The CDR3 DNA reads as TGCGCCAGCAGCCAAGTGGGGCCCGGGACAGGAATTTCGGCAGATACGCAGTATTTT.